These 8 T cell receptor beta chains originate from one sample sequenced in a study of cytomegalovirus exposure and HLA in healthy donors. PCR was performed using 60 Vbeta and 13 Jbeta primers. Assay: immunoSEQ multiplex PCR; the TCRdb copy retains only in-frame clones and omits some. The repertoire consists of 100,000 to 150,000 clones, with roughly 77% occurring once and the leading ten covering 5.3%. The sequenced sample was PBMCs. The receptors originated from a man aged 30-40 years in good health and CMV-seronegative.

V usage is TRBV19 and J usage is TRBJ2-3; no firm D call. The CDR3 runs 15 residues. Per germline, CDR1 LNHDA and CDR2 SQIVND (reference sequence). V was clipped by 3 bases and J by 0 bases, with 10 bases between them. The CDR3 coding sequence is TGTGCCAGTAGTATGGGCCTCCGCAGCACAGATACGCAGTATTTT. Protein sequence: CASSMGLRSTDTQYF.

This clone came up a few times. The chain employs TRBV4-2 and TRBJ2-5; D ambiguous. V was trimmed by 4 bases and J by 4 bases, leaving 13 bases between them. This CDR3 has 14 residues. Per the germline V gene, CDR1 is LGHNA and CDR2 is YNFKEQ. CDR3 region: CASSPVRVGETQYF. The DNA for the CDR3 is TGTGCCAGCAGCCCCGTCCGGGTCGGAGAGACCCAGTACTTC.

This chain uses TRBV29-1 with TRBJ1-3; the D is unclear. This CDR3 has 15 residues. The V end was cut by 7 bases, the J end by 3 bases, with 19 bases between. In germline, CDR1 is SQVTM, CDR2 ANQGSEA. The CDR3 DNA reads as TGCAGCGCCCTAGGCGGGTATGGATTTGGAAACACCATATATTTT. This codes for CSALGGYGFGNTIYF.

This clone was found once. The chain has TRBV7-9 and TRBJ1-6; D is undetermined. The CDR3 runs to 15 residues. V was shortened by 5 bases and J by 0 bases, with 8 bases between the two germline ends. The germline CDR1 and CDR2 sequences are SEHNR and FQNEAQ (reference sequence). CDR3 protein: CASSPEGSYNSPLHF. As DNA, the CDR3 is TGTGCCAGCAGCCCGGAGGGCTCCTATAATTCACCCCTCCACTTT.

This sequence joins TRBV11-1 and TRBJ1-2, with TRBD1 as a possible D gene (5 bases). Germline V gene data show CDR1 as SGHAT and CDR2 as FQDESV (reference sequence). The length of the CDR3 is 16 residues. V shed 5 bases and J shed 3 bases, with 19 bases lying between them. CDR3 DNA: TGTGCCAGCAGCGGAATGTGGGGCTTCGAGGACTATGGCTACACCTTC. It translates to CASSGMWGFEDYGYTF.

This clone showed up just once. V gene TRBV7-9 combines with J gene TRBJ1-5, with 7 bases fitting TRBD1. CDR1 and CDR2 from the germline V gene are SEHNR and FQNEAQ (reference sequence). This CDR3 comprises 15 residues. J was trimmed by 0 bases and V by 5 bases; bases with no gene match: 4. CDR3 DNA sequence: TGTGCCAGCAGCCCGGGACAGAGTAGCAATCAGCCCCAGCATTTT. Amino acid sequence: CASSPGQSSNQPQHF.

The chain is built from TRBV19 and TRBJ1-2; tentatively, D is TRBD1 (5 bases). V was pared by 5 bases and J by 2 bases, with 15 bases between. The CDR3 extends over 15 amino acids. Germline lookup yields CDR1 LNHDA and CDR2 SQIVND (reference sequence). The DNA for the CDR3 is TGTGCCAGTAGTCTTACTTCCGCAGGGAACTATGGCTACACCTTC. The encoded protein is CASSLTSAGNYGYTF.

The CDR3 DNA reads as TGTGCCAGCAGTGCAGGGTATTTGAACATTCAGTACTTC. It encodes CASSAGYLNIQYF. This chain uses TRBV2 with TRBJ2-4, with a possible D match to TRBD1 (5 bases). CDR3 length equals 13 residues. V was clipped by 4 bases and J by 7 bases, with 11 bases between them. The germline V gene encodes CDR1 SNHLY and CDR2 FYNNEI.